This T cell receptor beta chain is drawn from a study of blood T cells in healthy people across ages. Regarding the study as a whole: Both naive CD4+ cell counts and diversity were greater in long-lived donors than in aged donors.

A second PCR of 7 to 11 cycles used a sample-barcoded 5' primer and a J-beta primer mix. TCRdb re-derived calls from the 5' RACE reads in MiXCR, one entry per CDR3 protein. The top ten clones hold roughly 23% of a sample with approximately 1,700,000 distinct CDR3 sequences, 39% of them seen once. Caucasian, healthy and from Russia, the donors were aged between about 6 and 90. The authors extracted at least 5 micrograms of total RNA per sample. As concerns this clonotype: Its antigen is undetermined.

This CDR3 is built from 14 residues. Germline V lookup: CDR1 SGHTA, CDR2 FQGNSA. Trimming cost V 5 bases and J 8 bases; bases outside gene matches: 3. The sequenced material came from blood. This chain connects TRBV7-2 to TRBJ2-2, with TRBD1 matching over 12 bases. The TCR was taken from a human donor in good health. The CDR3 bases are TGTGCCAGCAGCAGGGACAGGGGGCAGGGGGAGCTGTTTTTT. Translated: CASSRDRGQGELFF.